Listed here are 2 T cell receptor beta chains from one sample, sequenced in a study of CD8+ T cells in alopecia areata. Reverse transcription of extracted RNA yielded cDNA, which provided the sequencing template. The repertoire was sequenced with immunoSEQ multiplex PCR; TCRdb's copy has only in-frame clones and lacks some. This table holds about 150,000 clones, about 51% found once. The sequenced sample was CD8+ T cells sorted from blood, obtained at week 0. The receptors here all came from a human donor with alopecia areata.

The CDR3 coding sequence is TGTGCCAGCAGCTTTGGGGATACGCAGTATTTT. It codes for CASSFGDTQYF. This chain uses TRBV7-2 with TRBJ2-3; D gene unclear. Between the trimmed V and J ends, which lost 3 bases and 6 bases, there was a span of 4 bases. This CDR3 contains 11 residues. Germline CDR1 reads SGHTA; CDR2 reads FQGNSA.

This sequence joins TRBV29-1 and TRBJ1-1; D is unresolved. The CDR3 spans 13 residues. V was clipped by 3 bases and J by 1 base, with 9 bases between them. From germline, CDR1 is SQVTM and CDR2 ANQGSEA. The CDR3 loop reads CSVDPPRNTEAFF. CDR3 DNA: TGCAGCGTTGACCCCCCAAGGAACACTGAAGCTTTCTTT.